Below are 5 T cell receptor beta chains sequenced from a single sample in a study of blood T cell repertoires in COVID-19. The repertoire was sequenced with immunoSEQ multiplex PCR; TCRdb's copy has only in-frame clones and lacks some. The sample carries approximately 170,000 clones, 80% to 90% recorded once. Material for sequencing was peripheral blood. The origin of the receptors is a man aged 18 to 29 who had recovered from COVID-19.

This rearrangement joins TRBV10-3 to TRBJ2-7; tentatively, D is TRBD1 (6 bases). This CDR3 has 16 residues. V gave up 7 bases and J gave up 2 bases, with 21 bases separating them. CDR1 and CDR2 (germline): ENHRY, SYGVKD. CDR3 loop: CAIKTHGAGDTYEQYF. CDR3 nucleotide sequence: TGTGCCATCAAGACGCATGGGGCAGGGGACACCTACGAGCAGTACTTC.

The chain uses TRBV12-3 or TRBV12-4 and TRBJ1-3; D not certain. The length of the CDR3 is 12 residues. V was trimmed by 3 bases and J by 4 bases, leaving 4 bases between them. In DNA, the CDR3 is TGTGCCAGCAGTTTCGGGGGAAACACCATATATTTT. Translation: CASSFGGNTIYF.

The V and J genes are TRBV4-2 and TRBJ2-4, with TRBD2 identical over 9 bases. The CDR3 totals 17 residues. J lost 3 bases, V lost 0 bases, and 6 bases had no gene match. Germline V gives CDR1 LGHNA, CDR2 YNFKEQ. CDR3 nucleotides: TGTGCCAGCAGCCAAGATGCGGGAGGGGAAGGCAAAAACATTCAGTACTTC. It is translated as CASSQDAGGEGKNIQYF.

V usage is TRBV10-3 and J usage is TRBJ1-5; TRBD1 is a possible D gene (5 bases). CDR1 and CDR2 from the germline V gene are ENHRY and SYGVKD. The CDR3 is 15 residues long. V lost 6 bases and J lost 2, with 14 bases in between. CDR3 region: CAISAVGGGNQPQHF. In nucleotides, the CDR3 is TGTGCCATCAGCGCGGTCGGGGGGGGCAATCAGCCCCAGCATTTT.

The rearrangement links TRBV5-5 to TRBJ2-7; 9 positions agree with TRBD2. Germline trimming cut 6 bases from V and 3 bases from J; bases unmatched to any gene: 16. This CDR3 spans 17 amino acids. Germline CDR1 SGHKS, CDR2 YYEKEE (reference sequence). CDR3: CASTRRSQVAGVYEQYF. The CDR3 coding sequence is TGTGCCAGCACCAGACGTTCTCAAGTAGCGGGAGTCTACGAGCAGTACTTC. The variable domain in full, with the rest retrieved from reference TRBV5-5 and TRBJ2-7, is DAGVTQSPTHLIKTRGQQVTLRCSPISGHKSVSWYQQVLGQGPQFIFQYYEKEERGRGNFPDRFSARQFPNYSSELNVNALLLGDSALYLCASTRRSQVAGVYEQYFGPGTRLTVT.